This TCR beta chain originates from a study of vaccination effects on CD4 cells after COVID-19. Study-wide findings and caveats: Marked clonal contraction of both clone types appeared late after vaccination.

A word on this clone: Antigen specificity is unknown.

Sequencing followed a ViraFEST assay step that expanded antigen-specific CD4+ T cells with viral peptide pools. Cells that had been cultured for about 10 days were the source of isolated CD4+ T cells. Prior SARS-CoV-2 infection was absent in the vaccine recipients, as shown by negative nucleocapsid antibodies. Replacing half the medium with IL-2 medium was done on days 3 and 7. Germline CDR1 and CDR2: LGHDT and YNNKEL (reference sequence). The V gene end was trimmed by 3 bases and the J gene end by 0 bases; junction bases not matched to a gene: 5. The CDR3 covers 16 residues. Produced via immunoSEQ multiplex PCR; TCRdb's table is partial and in-frame only. The table includes about 73,000 clones, 65% to 75% detected once.

The sequence was obtained from a human donor who received a COVID-19 vaccine. The chain joins TRBV3-1 (or the pseudogene TRBV3-2) to TRBJ1-3; 7 bases line up with TRBD1. Sequencing used CD4+ T cells from PBMCs cultured with HCoV-NL63 spike peptides, obtained before COVID-19 vaccination. In DNA, the CDR3 is TGTGCCAGCAGCCACCGGACAGGCAGCTCTGGAAACACCATATATTTT. Amino acids: CASSHRTGSSGNTIYF.